The TCR beta chain described here comes from a study of CD8+CD57+ T cells in acquired aplastic anemia. As for the study in general: DNA recovered from sorted CD4+ and CD8+ cells had a mean of around 3.2 ug. Whole-study results and caveats: Significance was not reached for CD8+ Simpson's diversity between patients and controls.

Researchers used genomic DNA as the template to profile TCR beta VDJ and CDR3. MiXCR, applied by TCRdb to the reads, yields one record per CDR3 protein. This table holds some 200,000 distinct CDR3 sequences, around half found once. Patients chosen for sequencing had CD8+CD57+ cells that had expanded, as shown by flow cytometry. The patients, all of them, had severe acquired aplastic anemia. Blood was sampled before the patients had received any therapy. On this clonotype: Its antigen is currently unknown.

The ends lost 6 bases at V and 5 bases at J; junction bases unmatched: 13. The CDR3 contains 17 residues. From germline, CDR1 is SNHLY and CDR2 FYNNEI. V is TRBV2 and J is TRBJ2-5; 12 nucleotides align to TRBD2. The receptor was derived from a human donor with aplastic anemia. Sequencing was performed on sorted CD4+, CD8+, or CD8+CD57+ T cells (not recorded which) from PBMCs. The CDR3 reads CASSYRTSGNTGETQYF. For the CDR3, the DNA is TGTGCCAGCAGCTACCGGACTAGCGGGAACACCGGGGAGACCCAGTACTTC.